This entry concerns a single T cell receptor (beta chain). Its antigen is unknown. Germline CDR1 is MNHEY and CDR2 is SMNVEV (reference sequence). This CDR3 contains 16 residues. V gave up 2 bases and J gave up 4 bases; unmatched junction bases: 9. The sample belongs to a study of beta chain features in type 1 diabetes. Each sorted fraction was over 95% pure. Study-wide findings and caveats: PCR might preferentially amplify shorter templates, equally in patients and controls. TCRB CDR3 length was moderately but significantly reduced in all four CD4+ subsets of Type 1 diabetes patients. Naive, central memory and Treg TCRB repertoires seemed to resemble each other more closely in patients than they did in healthy donors.

Of the isolated RNA, all was reverse transcribed, and so the sequenced material was expressed TCRB transcripts. The table came from immunoSEQ multiplex PCR; TCRdb's copy has only in-frame clones and leaves some out. Among approximately 730,000 clones, 13% were seen once, and the ten largest hold about 0.02%. The sequenced material came from naive CD4+ T cells from blood. This TCR derives from a young man with type 1 diabetes. The chain has TRBV27 and TRBJ1-1; 8 bases agree with TRBD1. Written as DNA, the CDR3 is TGTGCCAGCAGTTTAGGGACAGGAAGTTCGGCCACTGAAGCTTTCTTT. Protein product: CASSLGTGSSATEAFF.